These 13 T cell receptor beta chains came from one sample sequenced in a study of regulatory T cells in long-lasting Graves disease. TCR beta libraries were built with iRepertoire HTBI primers and Arm-PCR of CDR3 regions. TCRdb reprocessed the multiplex PCR reads with MiXCR, giving one entry per CDR3 protein. The sample yields approximately 290,000 distinct CDR3 sequences, around 20% seen once. Time point meaning: persistent/refractory GD, antithyroid drugs over 5 years with positive TRAb. The TCR library used RNA extracted from PBMCs. This sample comprised peripheral blood mononuclear cells (PBMCs), obtained when the disease was refractory, from a patient treated with antithyroid drugs. All receptors derive from a female donor with Graves disease.

The chain recombines TRBV4-3 with TRBJ1-1; 7 bases map to TRBD1. The CDR3 is 15 residues long. J lost 3 bases, V lost 4 bases, and 8 bases had no gene match. CDR1 and CDR2 (germline): LGHNA, YSLEER. The CDR3 region is CASSLGGGGDTEAFF. CDR3 DNA: TGCGCCAGCAGCCTCGGAGGGGGCGGGGACACTGAAGCTTTCTTT.

On this clonotype itself: A much larger clone differs from this one at a single base, so this may be a read error. V gene TRBV3-1 combines with J gene TRBJ2-5; 15 bases line up with TRBD2. There are 16 residues in the CDR3. J lost 9 bases, V lost 4 bases, and 9 bases had no gene match. The germline V gene encodes CDR1 LGHDT and CDR2 YNNKEL (reference sequence). CDR3 in amino acids: CASSPGLAGGREAQYF. The CDR3 DNA reads TGTGCCAGCAGCCCGGGACTAGCGGGAGGTCGGGAGGCCCAGTACTTC.

Concerning this clonotype itself: It is likely a read error, because the conserved phenylalanine at the end of the CDR3 is missing. The V gene is TRBV7-8, the J gene TRBJ2-7; 11 nucleotides line up with TRBD1. The CDR3 is 16 residues long. Germline lookup yields CDR1 SGHVS and CDR2 FQNEAQ. The trim removed 5 bases at V and 6 bases at J, leaving 12 bases unmatched. The CDR3 loop is CASSPDGPGQGVEQYS. CDR3 sequence (DNA): TGTGCCAGCAGCCCGGATGGCCCGGGACAGGGGGTCGAGCAGTACTCC.

The V gene is TRBV15, the J gene TRBJ2-5; TRBD1 might be the D (7 bases). Germline V gene lookup returns CDR1 LNHNV and CDR2 YYDKDF (reference sequence). This CDR3 has 15 residues. V dropped 5 bases and J dropped 5 bases, with 18 bases sitting between them. The CDR3 nucleotides read TGTGCCACCAGCGAGATAGGAGGGGGCGGTGAGACCCAGTACTTC. It encodes CATSEIGGGGETQYF.

This clonotype was seen repeatedly, ten times or more. The chain employs TRBV6-5 and TRBJ2-2; 9 nucleotides agree with TRBD2. Trimming removed 4 bases from V and 6 bases from J; junction bases left unmatched: 6. Per germline, CDR1 MNHEY and CDR2 SVGAGI. There are 15 residues in the CDR3. The CDR3 sequence: CASSSLAGVPGELFF. CDR3 bases: TGTGCCAGCAGTTCCTTAGCGGGAGTCCCCGGGGAGCTGTTTTTT.

This rearrangement joins TRBV28 to TRBJ2-1, with D maybe TRBD1 (6 bases). The CDR3 is 17 residues long. Trimming cost V 7 bases and J 3 bases, with 22 bases left between them. Germline CDR1 and CDR2: MDHEN and SYDVKM. The CDR3: CASIFLGDINNYNEQFF. DNA for the CDR3: TGTGCCAGCATTTTTCTTGGGGACATAAATAACTACAATGAGCAGTTCTTC. Based on the CDR3 plus reference TRBV28 and TRBJ2-1, the full variable domain is DVKVTQSSRYLVKRTGEKVFLECVQDMDHENMFWYRQDPGLGLRLIYFSYDVKMKEKGDIPEGYSVSREKKERFSLILESASTNQTSMYLCASIFLGDINNYNEQFFGPGTRLTVL.

The chain links TRBV25-1 to TRBJ2-6; D is uncertain. Germline values: CDR1 MGHDK, CDR2 SYGVNS. The V end lost 5 bases, the J end lost 4 bases, and 12 bases lay between the germline ends. The CDR3 has 15 amino acids. The CDR3 sequence: CASSRLTGGANVLTF. CDR3 coding DNA: TGTGCCAGCAGTAGACTGACTGGGGGGGCCAACGTCCTGACTTTC.

In the case of this clonotype: The missing conserved phenylalanine or tryptophan at the end of this CDR3 makes a read error likely. The chain recombines TRBV20-1 with TRBJ2-5, with TRBD2 matching over 13 bases. Germline V gives CDR1 DFQATT, CDR2 SNEGSKA (reference sequence). The CDR3 is 15 amino acids. The ends lost 1 base at V and 6 bases at J; junction bases unmatched: 5. CDR3 DNA: TGCAGTGCTAGAGGGGGGACTAGCGGGACTAAGACCCAGTACCTC. It encodes CSARGGTSGTKTQYL.

There are a few counts of this clonotype. This chain links TRBV20-1 with TRBJ1-1; D is unclear. V lost 3 bases, J lost 8 bases, and 10 bases lay in between. The germline V gene has CDR1 DFQATT and CDR2 SNEGSKA (reference sequence). The CDR3 spans 11 residues. The CDR3 region is CSASVQTEAFF. In DNA form, the CDR3 reads TGCAGTGCTAGTGTTCAGACCGAAGCTTTCTTT.

The sample holds many counts of this clonotype. Written as DNA, the CDR3 is TGTGCCAGCAGTTACTCGTCCCCCTATGCGGGCTTGTACGAGCAGTACTTC. Translating it yields CASSYSSPYAGLYEQYF. The chain joins TRBV6-5 to TRBJ2-7, with TRBD2 as a possible D gene (5 bases). Per germline, CDR1 MNHEY and CDR2 SVGAGI. Trimming stripped 0 bases from V and 4 bases from J, with 19 bases between. The CDR3 runs to 17 residues.

The rearrangement joins TRBV30 to TRBJ2-5; either TRBD1 or TRBD2 may supply D (5 bases each). Trimming shortened V by 5 bases and J by 4 bases, and 8 bases separated the two germline ends. Germline V gene sequence: CDR1 GTSNPN, CDR2 SVGIG (reference sequence). CDR3 length: 11 residues. CDR3 sequence: CAWDGGETQYF. The CDR3 region has the DNA TGTGCCTGGGATGGGGGAGAGACCCAGTACTTC.

This clonotype was detected many times. The gene calls are TRBV28 and TRBJ1-1; D not resolved. V gave up 8 bases and J gave up 1 base, with 14 bases separating them. The CDR3 has 14 residues. The germline CDR1 and CDR2 sequences are MDHEN and SYDVKM. Here the CDR3 reads CASYPGGENTEAFF. The CDR3 region has the DNA TGTGCCAGCTACCCCGGCGGAGAGAACACTGAAGCTTTCTTT.

This clonotype has ten or more counts. The chain is built from TRBV28 and TRBJ2-5; a weak D match, TRBD2 (6 bases). Germline V gene data show CDR1 as MDHEN and CDR2 as SYDVKM. The length of the CDR3 is 13 residues. V shed 7 bases and J shed 5 bases, with 14 bases lying between them. CDR3 protein: CASTTVGRETQYF. The CDR3 nucleotides are TGTGCCAGCACCACTGTGGGGAGGGAGACCCAGTACTTC.